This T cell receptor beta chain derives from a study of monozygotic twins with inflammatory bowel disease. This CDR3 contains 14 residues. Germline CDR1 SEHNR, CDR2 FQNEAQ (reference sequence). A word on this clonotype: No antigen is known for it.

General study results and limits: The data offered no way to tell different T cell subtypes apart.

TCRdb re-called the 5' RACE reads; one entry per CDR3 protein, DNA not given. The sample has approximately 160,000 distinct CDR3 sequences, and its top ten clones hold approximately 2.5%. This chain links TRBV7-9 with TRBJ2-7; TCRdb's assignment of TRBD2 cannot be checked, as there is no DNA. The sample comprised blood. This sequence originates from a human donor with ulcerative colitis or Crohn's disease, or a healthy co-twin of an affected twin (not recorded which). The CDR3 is CASSGSLSSYEQYF.